This T cell receptor beta chain is from a study of blood T cell repertoires in COVID-19. Across the whole study: The United States, Italy and Spain provided the acute and convalescent COVID-19 samples.

Using immunoSEQ multiplex PCR, the repertoire was profiled, and TCRdb retains in-frame clones only, with some absent. The repertoire holds 110,000 to 150,000 clones, with 75% to 90% as singletons. The germline CDR1 and CDR2 sequences are SGHAT and FQNNGV. This CDR3 contains 16 residues. Trimming removed 2 bases at V and 1 base at J, with 12 bases between. Participants spanned ages about 18 to 100 years and resided in about 25 US areas. Clinical history as reported by participants underpinned cohort assignment. This chain uses TRBV11-2 with TRBJ1-3; D gene unclear. The source material was PBMCs or T cells enriched from blood (not recorded which). This TCR came from a man aged 55 to 69 who had recovered from COVID-19. The chain's CDR3 is CASSLRGSVSGNTIYF. DNA for the CDR3: TGTGCCAGCAGCTTAAGAGGGAGTGTGTCTGGAAACACCATATATTTT.